Following are 17 T cell receptor beta chains from one sample sequenced in a study of T cells after yellow fever vaccination. TCRdb analysed the 5' RACE reads with MiXCR anew, one entry per CDR3 protein. Among 450,000 to 550,000 distinct CDR3 sequences listed, roughly 22% were seen once. The specimen comprised PBMCs, sampled 21 days after the first yellow fever vaccination. The receptors shown here come from a man aged 18 to 30 who received the YFV17D yellow fever vaccine.

This clonotype has a handful of counts. This chain joins TRBV7-7 and TRBJ2-3; tentative D call: TRBD2 (5 bases). The CDR3 runs 14 residues. Deletions cut 5 bases from V and 6 bases from J, with 15 bases between. Per germline, CDR1 SSHAT and CDR2 FNYEAQ (reference sequence). CDR3 loop: CASSPDWRRDTQYF. CDR3 DNA: TGTGCCAGCAGCCCGGACTGGCGGCGGGATACGCAGTATTTT.

This clonotype was observed a few times. This chain connects TRBV5-1 to TRBJ2-5; D is possibly TRBD1 (5 bases). This CDR3 is 15 amino acids long. Germline V gives CDR1 SGHRS, CDR2 YFSETQ. V dropped 0 bases and J dropped 4 bases, with 13 bases sitting between them. DNA for the CDR3: TGCGCCAGCAGCTTGGATTCGACCCAGGGAGAGACCCAGTACTTC. Its protein product is CASSLDSTQGETQYF.

V gene TRBV10-1 combines with J gene TRBJ2-3; D ambiguous. The V gene's germline CDR1 is WNHNN and CDR2 SYGVQD (reference sequence). The CDR3 length is 14 residues. Trimming took off 3 bases at V and 0 bases at J, with 7 bases between the two ends. Here the CDR3 reads CASSDRRSTDTQYF. CDR3 DNA sequence: TGCGCCAGCAGTGACCGGCGTAGCACAGATACGCAGTATTTT.

The rearrangement uses TRBV5-1 and TRBJ2-1; 9 nucleotides agree with TRBD2. Trimming took 4 bases from V and 6 from J; bases not matched to a gene: 8. The CDR3 consists of 15 residues. Germline CDR1 is SGHRS and CDR2 is YFSETQ. CDR3 DNA: TGCGCCAGCAGCGCAGCCCTAGCGGGGCCCAATGAGCAGTTCTTC. Translating gives CASSAALAGPNEQFF.

This clonotype appeared a few times. The rearrangement joins TRBV2 to TRBJ2-3, with unresolved D. The CDR3 loop spans 17 amino acids. The germline V gene has CDR1 SNHLY and CDR2 FYNNEI. The V end lost 2 bases, the J end lost 0 bases, and 15 bases lay between the germline ends. CDR3 sequence: CASSESVSAVSTDTQYF. The CDR3, as DNA: TGTGCCAGCAGTGAATCAGTCTCGGCAGTTAGCACAGATACGCAGTATTTT.

This chain joins TRBV18 and TRBJ1-1; a weak D match, TRBD1 (5 bases). Germline V gene data show CDR1 as KGHSH and CDR2 as LQKENI. V lost 6 bases and J 4 bases, leaving 15 bases between the germline ends. This CDR3 contains 14 residues. Written as DNA, the CDR3 is TGTGCCAGCTCGTTTCGGGACTTGAGCACTGAAGCTTTCTTT. Encoded protein: CASSFRDLSTEAFF.

V usage is TRBV7-2 and J usage is TRBJ1-5, with a possible D match to TRBD1 (5 bases). Germline V gene data show CDR1 as SGHTA and CDR2 as FQGNSA. Trimming stripped 3 bases from V and 2 bases from J, with 11 bases between. The CDR3 sequence is 15 residues long. CDR3 nucleotides: TGTGCCAGCAGCTTCGGGGCCTGGGGCAATCAGCCCCAGCATTTT. It specifies CASSFGAWGNQPQHF. Full variable domain (rest looked up from reference TRBV7-2 and TRBJ1-5): GAGVSQSPSNKVTEKGKDVELRCDPISGHTALYWYRQSLGQGLEFLIYFQGNSAPDKSGLPSDRFSAERTGGSVSTLTIQRTQQEDSAVYLCASSFGAWGNQPQHFGDGTRLSIL.

The V and J genes are TRBV5-8 and TRBJ2-1; tentatively, D is TRBD1 (6 bases). This CDR3 comprises 15 residues. The V and J ends lost 0 bases and 10 bases respectively, with 17 bases between them. Germline V gene data show CDR1 as SGHTS and CDR2 as YDEGEE. CDR3 amino acids: CASSLEGARGHEQFF. The CDR3 DNA sequence: TGTGCCAGCAGCTTGGAAGGGGCTAGGGGACACGAGCAGTTCTTC.

This clonotype came up a few times. The chain links TRBV2 to TRBJ2-3, with TRBD2 as a possible D gene (6 bases). V lost 7 bases and J 5 bases, leaving 7 bases between the germline ends. Germline CDR1 reads SNHLY; CDR2 reads FYNNEI. This CDR3 contains 11 residues. The DNA of the CDR3 is TGTGCCAGCAAGGAGGGAGATACGCAGTATTTT. Translating gives CASKEGDTQYF.

This clonotype has more than one count but fewer than ten. This rearrangement joins TRBV6-5 to TRBJ1-6, with TRBD1 matching 7 bases. There are 15 residues in the CDR3. Germline V gene data show CDR1 as MNHEY and CDR2 as SVGAGI. With 2 bases clipped from V and 9 bases from J, the junction kept 7 bases outside the gene matches. The CDR3 sequence is CASSYRGQGGSPLHF. The CDR3 DNA sequence: TGTGCCAGCAGTTACAGGGGGCAGGGAGGTTCACCCCTCCACTTT.

This clonotype was counted a few times. The J gene is TRBJ1-5, the V gene TRBV5-6; D may be TRBD1 (6 bases). Trimming took 0 bases from V and 2 from J, leaving 9 bases between them. The germline CDR1 and CDR2 sequences are SGHDT and YYEEEE. CDR3 size: 15 residues. This CDR3 is CASSLAGAGNQPQHF. DNA of the CDR3: TGTGCCAGCAGCTTGGCAGGGGCCGGCAATCAGCCCCAGCATTTT.

The chain uses TRBV7-2 and TRBJ2-3, with 8 bases fitting TRBD1. The V gene end was trimmed by 5 bases and the J gene end by 8 bases; junction bases not matched to a gene: 3. Germline assignment: CDR1 SGHTA and CDR2 FQGNSA. The CDR3 is made up of 12 amino acids. The CDR3 DNA reads TGTGCCAGCAGCCCGACAGGGGTTACGCAGTATTTT. Translation gives CASSPTGVTQYF. Using reference TRBV7-2 and TRBJ2-3 for the parts outside the CDR3, the full variable domain is GAGVSQSPSNKVTEKGKDVELRCDPISGHTALYWYRQSLGQGLEFLIYFQGNSAPDKSGLPSDRFSAERTGGSVSTLTIQRTQQEDSAVYLCASSPTGVTQYFGPGTRLTVL.

The rearrangement links TRBV5-1 to TRBJ2-1, with a possible D match to TRBD2 (6 bases). This CDR3 is built from 14 residues. The germline CDR1 and CDR2 sequences are SGHRS and YFSETQ. The germline V and J ends were trimmed by 0 bases and 8 bases, with 12 bases remaining between them. The CDR3 loop reads CASSLVTSGDEQFF. In DNA form, the CDR3 reads TGCGCCAGCAGCTTGGTGACTAGTGGGGATGAGCAGTTCTTC.

This clonotype was found a few times. As DNA, the CDR3 is TGCAGCCTGGGGCAGGGGACGGTTTTCGGCTACACCTTC. Protein sequence: CSLGQGTVFGYTF. The chain couples TRBV20-1 to TRBJ1-2; maybe TRBD1 (6 bases). There are 13 residues in the CDR3. Germline V gene data show CDR1 as DFQATT and CDR2 as SNEGSKA (reference sequence).

The chain employs TRBV12-3 or TRBV12-4 and TRBJ1-4, with D unresolved. This CDR3 contains 13 residues. Trimming removed 7 bases from V and 8 bases from J, with 14 bases in between. In DNA, the CDR3 is TGTGCCAGCATAGGGTTTCGTGGCGAAAAACTGTTTTTT. Its translation is CASIGFRGEKLFF.

This clonotype was recorded many times. The chain links TRBV6-5 to TRBJ1-3; the D is unclear. CDR3 length equals 14 residues. V lost 0 bases and J lost 0, with 3 bases in between. CDR1 and CDR2 (germline): MNHEY, SVGAGI. CDR3 nucleotides: TGTGCCAGCAGTTACTCTAACTCTGGAAACACCATATATTTT. This translates into CASSYSNSGNTIYF.

This clonotype was counted only a few times. The CDR3 DNA sequence: TGCAGTGCTAGACCTGGGACAGAGAACTATGGCTACACCTTC. Its translation: CSARPGTENYGYTF. The rearrangement joins TRBV20-1 to TRBJ1-2, with TRBD1 matching 7 bases. With V trimmed by 2 bases and J by 2 bases, 5 bases remained unmatched. CDR3 length: 14 residues. The V gene's germline CDR1 is DFQATT and CDR2 SNEGSKA (reference sequence).